This entry lists 15 T cell receptor beta chains sequenced from one sample in a study of technical replicates of blood from a handful of donors. Generated by immunoSEQ multiplex PCR, the TCRdb table keeps only in-frame clones and is missing some. The sample holds fewer than 85,000 clones, roughly 94% seen once. The source material was T cells isolated from PBMCs. Every receptor here comes from a human donor in good health.

The genes are TRBV6-1 and TRBJ1-4; D is unresolved. The CDR3 totals 14 residues. The ends were cut back, 3 bases at V and 8 bases at J, with 13 bases in the middle. The germline V gene has CDR1 MNHNS and CDR2 SASEGT. DNA of the CDR3: TGTGCCAGCAGTGAGTGGGCGGGAGAAGAAAAACTGTTTTTT. Protein sequence: CASSEWAGEEKLFF.

This chain links TRBV6-5 with TRBJ2-3, with 13 bases fitting TRBD2. Trimming cost V 0 bases and J 6 bases; bases outside gene matches: 3. The CDR3 is made up of 16 amino acids. CDR1 and CDR2 (germline): MNHEY, SVGAGI. The CDR3 coding sequence is TGTGCCAGCAGTTACTCGGGACTAGCGGGACAGGATACGCAGTATTTT. The encoded protein is CASSYSGLAGQDTQYF.

The chain joins TRBV2 to TRBJ2-2, with TRBD1 identical over 11 bases. There are 16 residues in the CDR3. The V gene's germline CDR1 is SNHLY and CDR2 FYNNEI. V shed 2 bases, J shed 6 bases, and the junction held 5 bases outside the gene matches. In DNA, the CDR3 is TGTGCCAGCAGTGAAAGGACAGGGGGCGTTTCCGGGGAGCTGTTTTTT. Protein sequence: CASSERTGGVSGELFF.

A note on this clone: One end of the junction varies from germline; a read error may be responsible. This chain links TRBV7-7 with TRBJ2-7; the D gene could be TRBD1 or TRBD2 (6 bases each). The germline CDR1 and CDR2 sequences are SSHAT and FNYEAQ (reference sequence). This CDR3 has 14 amino acids. In DNA form, the CDR3 reads TGTGCTAGCAGCTTAGGAGGGGGCTCCTACGAGCAGTACTTC. This sequence encodes CASSLGGGSYEQYF. Using reference TRBV7-7 and TRBJ2-7 for the parts outside the CDR3, the full variable domain is GAGVSQSPRYKVTKRGQDVTLRCDPISSHATLYWYQQALGQGPEFLTYFNYEAQPDKSGLPSDRFSAERPEGSISTLTIQRTEQRDSAMYRCASSLGGGSYEQYFGPGTRLTVT.

CDR3 DNA sequence: TGTGCCAGCAGTCCCCAAGGGGGCCTACTTACCTACGAGCAGTACTTC. Protein product: CASSPQGGLLTYEQYF. This chain connects TRBV27 to TRBJ2-7; 7 bases line up with TRBD1. The CDR3 runs to 16 residues. The ends lost 5 bases at V and 2 bases at J; junction bases unmatched: 12. The V gene's germline CDR1 is MNHEY and CDR2 SMNVEV (reference sequence).

The rearrangement joins TRBV6-5 to TRBJ1-2; TRBD1 aligns across 7 bases. Germline V CDR1 and CDR2: MNHEY, SVGAGI. The length of the CDR3 is 13 residues. After removal of 6 bases from V and 1 base from J, the junction contained 2 bases not matched to a gene. The CDR3 region is CASRGDSNYGYTF. DNA of the CDR3: TGTGCCAGCAGGGGGGACAGTAACTATGGCTACACCTTC.

This rearrangement joins TRBV19 to TRBJ2-6, with D possibly being TRBD2 (6 bases). V gave up 3 bases and J gave up 13 bases, with 13 bases separating them. Germline CDR1 reads LNHDA; CDR2 reads SQIVND (reference sequence). The CDR3 covers 13 residues. This CDR3 reads CASSMGGRDVLTF. Here the CDR3 DNA reads TGTGCCAGTAGTATGGGGGGAAGAGATGTCCTGACTTTC.

The J gene is TRBJ2-1, the V gene TRBV6-5, with D maybe TRBD2 (5 bases). This CDR3 contains 12 residues. The germline V gene encodes CDR1 MNHEY and CDR2 SVGAGI. V gave up 10 bases and J gave up 9 bases, with 16 bases separating them. CDR3 residues: CATRRGRSEQFF. The CDR3 nucleotides read TGTGCCACCCGTCGCGGGCGTAGTGAGCAGTTCTTC.

This clone has a single count. The CDR3 protein is CASITEGQGSYEQYF. Here the CDR3 DNA reads TGTGCCAGCATCACGGAGGGACAGGGATCCTACGAGCAGTACTTC. The rearrangement uses TRBV2 and TRBJ2-7; 9 bases line up with TRBD1. The CDR3 is 15 residues long. CDR1 and CDR2 from the germline V gene are SNHLY and FYNNEI. V was clipped by 7 bases and J by 1 base; unmatched bases: 8.

This chain links TRBV5-5 with TRBJ1-1; the D is unclear. Germline CDR1 SGHKS, CDR2 YYEKEE (reference sequence). Trimming left V 0 bases short and J 4 bases short, with 10 bases between. CDR3 length: 14 residues. CDR3 sequence: CASSLVTRGTEAFF. CDR3 nucleotides: TGTGCCAGCAGCTTGGTGACCCGGGGCACTGAAGCTTTCTTT.

The CDR3 here is CASRGGAADEQFF. The CDR3, as DNA: TGTGCCAGCAGAGGCGGAGCCGCGGATGAGCAGTTCTTC. The gene calls are TRBV28 and TRBJ2-1; unclear D gene. This CDR3 region has 13 residues. The germline gives CDR1 MDHEN, CDR2 SYDVKM. Trimming removed 6 bases from V and 8 bases from J, with 14 bases in between.

The table lists this clone with a count of one. The V call is TRBV4-1, the J call TRBJ2-2, with 9 bases aligning to TRBD2. The CDR3 has 20 amino acids. CDR1 is MGHRA and CDR2 is YSYEKL in the germline V gene. Trimming removed 0 bases from V and 5 bases from J; junction bases left unmatched: 16. CDR3 region: CASSQEYGGLAGEYTGELFF. CDR3 bases: TGCGCCAGCAGCCAAGAGTACGGAGGGTTAGCGGGAGAATATACCGGGGAGCTGTTTTTT.

This clone has just a few counts. The CDR3 here is CAWSVGAGDTEAFF. The CDR3 nucleotides are TGTGCCTGGAGTGTAGGGGCAGGGGACACTGAAGCTTTCTTT. The chain recombines TRBV30 with TRBJ1-1, with D perhaps matching TRBD1 (6 bases). V lost 0 bases to trimming and J lost 3 bases, with 11 bases between them. This CDR3 comprises 14 residues. Germline CDR1 reads GTSNPN; CDR2 reads SVGIG (reference sequence).

This chain joins TRBV9 and TRBJ2-5, with unresolved D. This CDR3 spans 14 amino acids. V dropped 0 bases and J dropped 3 bases, with 9 bases sitting between them. Germline V gene data show CDR1 as SGDLS and CDR2 as YYNGEE. CDR3 amino acids: CASSVAPQKETQYF. In nucleotides, the CDR3 is TGTGCCAGCAGCGTAGCTCCCCAGAAAGAGACCCAGTACTTC.

V is TRBV4-1 and J is TRBJ2-7; 8 nucleotides agree with TRBD1. The CDR3 loop spans 15 amino acids. V lost 5 bases to trimming and J lost 3 bases; unmatched junction nucleotides: 9. CDR1 and CDR2 from the germline V gene are MGHRA and YSYEKL. CDR3 DNA sequence: TGCGCCAGCAGCAGCTTAGGACAGGGAAACTACGAGCAGTACTTC. Its translation: CASSSLGQGNYEQYF.